Each of the 20 T cell receptor beta chains below was sequenced from the same sample in a study of T-cell memory formation after mild COVID-19. TCRdb re-analysed the 5' RACE reads in MiXCR, keeping a single row per CDR3 protein. The sample yields about 560,000 distinct CDR3 sequences, roughly 21% seen once. Sequences were obtained from PBMCs or a T cell subset sorted from them (not recorded which). The receptors here all came from an adult woman who had mild COVID-19 (a few samples of this study predate the infection). Cell type and time point are not known.

The table lists this clonotype with a count of one. The J gene is TRBJ2-3, the V gene TRBV5-1; D is ambiguous. The CDR3 is 17 residues long. V was trimmed by 4 bases and J by 0 bases, leaving 18 bases between them. CDR1 is SGHRS, CDR2 YFSETQ, per germline. The CDR3 here is CASSVNSPRTSTDTQYF. The DNA for the CDR3 is TGCGCCAGCAGCGTTAACTCCCCAAGAACTAGCACAGATACGCAGTATTTT.

This clonotype has only a few counts. The chain uses TRBV7-7 and TRBJ2-5; 12 bases fit TRBD1. The CDR3 totals 16 residues. With 5 bases clipped from V and 7 bases from J, the junction kept 11 bases outside the gene matches. CDR1 is SSHAT, CDR2 FNYEAQ, per germline (reference sequence). CDR3 sequence reads: CASSPDMGQGARTQYF. The DNA of the CDR3 is TGTGCCAGCAGCCCCGACATGGGACAGGGGGCAAGGACCCAGTACTTC.

This clonotype has only one observation. The genes are TRBV7-6 and TRBJ1-4, with D perhaps TRBD1 (5 bases). The V gene's germline CDR1 is SGHVS and CDR2 FNYEAQ. The CDR3 extends over 16 amino acids. The ends were cut back, 1 base at V and 0 bases at J, with 9 bases in the middle. The CDR3 nucleotides are TGTGCCAGCAGCTTAGGGGCGGGGGCAACTAATGAAAAACTGTTTTTT. Residues: CASSLGAGATNEKLFF.

The chain has TRBV7-9 and TRBJ1-1, with TRBD1 matching over 11 bases. The CDR3 runs 15 residues. CDR1 is SEHNR and CDR2 is FQNEAQ in the germline V gene (reference sequence). Germline trimming cut 4 bases from V and 10 bases from J; bases unmatched to any gene: 11. CDR3: CASSSDRDRGFTAFF. The CDR3 nucleotides are TGTGCCAGCAGCTCCGACCGGGACAGGGGGTTTACAGCTTTCTTT.

In this sample, this clonotype turned up a few times. This chain links TRBV28 with TRBJ1-2; D call uncertain. V was cut by 6 bases and J by 8 bases, with 22 bases left in between. Germline lookup yields CDR1 MDHEN and CDR2 SYDVKM. CDR3 length equals 15 residues. CDR3 loop: CASSNGSENLRGYTF. CDR3 sequence (DNA): TGTGCCAGCAGCAACGGCAGTGAAAACCTTCGGGGCTACACCTTC.

The rearrangement uses TRBV29-1 and TRBJ1-2, with D perhaps matching TRBD1 (6 bases). Germline loops: CDR1 SQVTM, CDR2 ANQGSEA. V gave up 0 bases and J gave up 0 bases, with 14 bases separating them. The CDR3 has 16 residues. The CDR3 loop is CSVEDGDRISNYGYTF. The CDR3 nucleotides are TGCAGCGTTGAAGATGGCGACAGGATATCTAACTATGGCTACACCTTC.

This clonotype was picked up a small number of times. The chain couples TRBV7-8 to TRBJ2-3; D not certain. Trimming shortened V by 2 bases and J by 2 bases, and 5 bases separated the two germline ends. This CDR3 spans 13 amino acids. In germline, CDR1 is SGHVS, CDR2 FQNEAQ. The chain's CDR3 is CASSLPVTDTQYF. In nucleotides, the CDR3 is TGTGCCAGCAGCTTACCTGTCACAGATACGCAGTATTTT.

The chain links TRBV7-2 to TRBJ2-7, with D uncertain. Trimming cost V 1 base and J 2 bases, with 9 bases left between them. The CDR3 extends over 14 amino acids. Germline-derived CDR1 and CDR2 are SGHTA and FQGNSA. CDR3 nucleotide sequence: TGTGCCAGCAGCTTAGGTCCAGGTGCCTACGAGCAGTACTTC. Encoded protein: CASSLGPGAYEQYF.

The chain links TRBV5-4 to TRBJ2-7; D gene uncertain. The CDR3 spans 13 residues. In germline, CDR1 is SGHNT, CDR2 YYREEE (reference sequence). V lost 4 bases to trimming and J lost 1 base, with 9 bases between them. The CDR3 bases are TGTGCCAGCAGCCCCAATTTTTCCTACGAGCAGTACTTC. Translated, it gives CASSPNFSYEQYF.

In its sample, this clonotype was seen a few times. The CDR3, as DNA: TGTGCCGGGCCCTCGGGAGGGAGCTACACCGGGGAGCTGTTTTTT. Translation gives CAGPSGGSYTGELFF. The genes are TRBV7-9 and TRBJ2-2; 8 bases line up with TRBD2. V was clipped by 11 bases and J by 3 bases; unmatched bases: 11. This CDR3 spans 15 amino acids. Germline V gene lookup returns CDR1 SEHNR and CDR2 FQNEAQ (reference sequence).

This clonotype has just a few counts. J is TRBJ2-1 and V is TRBV11-2; no clear D. There are 12 residues in the CDR3. Germline assignment: CDR1 SGHAT and CDR2 FQNNGV. Trimming removed 5 bases at V and 5 bases at J, with 7 bases between. CDR3 amino acids: CASSAGHNEQFF. The CDR3 nucleotides are TGTGCCAGCAGCGCCGGCCACAATGAGCAGTTCTTC.

The gene calls are TRBV5-1 and TRBJ2-4, with TRBD2 matching over 9 bases. The length of the CDR3 is 20 residues. Germline V lookup: CDR1 SGHRS, CDR2 YFSETQ. Trimming cost V 6 bases and J 2 bases; bases outside gene matches: 21. The CDR3 protein is CASTRAIDSGGRWSKNIQYF. In DNA, the CDR3 is TGCGCCAGCACCCGGGCGATAGATAGCGGGGGCCGCTGGTCCAAAAACATTCAGTACTTC.

This chain links TRBV3-1 with TRBJ2-7, with D perhaps given as TRBD1 or TRBD2 (5 bases each). V shed 3 bases and J shed 0 bases, with 12 bases lying between them. Germline V lookup: CDR1 LGHDT, CDR2 YNNKEL (reference sequence). This CDR3 spans 15 amino acids. CDR3 sequence (DNA): TGTGCCAGCAGCCAGGGGCGAGGGCTCTCCTACGAGCAGTACTTC. Amino acids: CASSQGRGLSYEQYF.

In this sample, this clonotype turned up a few times. The rearrangement joins TRBV9 to TRBJ2-2; no clear D gene. V lost 1 base and J 6 bases, leaving 13 bases between the germline ends. The CDR3 length is 15 residues. CDR1 SGDLS and CDR2 YYNGEE come from the germline V gene. In nucleotides, the CDR3 is TGTGCCAGCAGCGTAAGGGTCAGCGAACCCGGGGAGCTGTTTTTT. Residues: CASSVRVSEPGELFF.

This clonotype was seen just once. The V and J genes are TRBV7-2 and TRBJ2-3, with 7 bases lining up with TRBD2. CDR1 SGHTA and CDR2 FQGNSA come from the germline V gene. Trimming removed 7 bases from V and 4 bases from J; junction bases left unmatched: 11. This CDR3 has 15 residues. This chain's CDR3 is CASTKVAGFPDTQYF. In DNA, the CDR3 is TGTGCCAGCACGAAGGTAGCGGGTTTTCCAGATACGCAGTATTTT.

This clonotype was detected ten times or more. The CDR3 region is CASSGGSGANVLTF. The CDR3 region has the DNA TGTGCCAGCAGCGGGGGCTCTGGGGCCAACGTCCTGACTTTC. The rearrangement joins TRBV6-5 to TRBJ2-6; TRBD2 might be the D (6 bases). The CDR3 has 14 amino acids. CDR1 and CDR2 from the germline V gene are MNHEY and SVGAGI. Trimming stripped 6 bases from V and 0 bases from J, with 6 bases between.

This chain joins TRBV29-1 and TRBJ2-7; 11 positions agree with TRBD1. The CDR3 runs to 15 residues. Germline V gene sequence: CDR1 SQVTM, CDR2 ANQGSEA. The V and J ends lost 6 bases and 1 base, in that order; junction bases with no gene match: 8. CDR3 bases: TGCAGCGTCGTACCGGGACAGGGGGTGTCCTACGAGCAGTACTTC. Its protein is CSVVPGQGVSYEQYF.

This chain joins TRBV12-3 or TRBV12-4 and TRBJ2-1; a possible D gene is TRBD2 (6 bases). The CDR3 length is 14 residues. V lost 5 bases, J lost 5 bases, and 13 bases lay in between. The CDR3 sequence is CASSGGTDNNEQFF. CDR3 DNA: TGTGCCAGCAGTGGGGGGACTGATAACAATGAGCAGTTCTTC.

V usage is TRBV20-1 and J usage is TRBJ2-7, with 8 nucleotides matching TRBD2. Per germline, CDR1 DFQATT and CDR2 SNEGSKA (reference sequence). V gave up 3 bases and J gave up 3 bases; unmatched junction bases: 4. The length of the CDR3 is 13 residues. In DNA, the CDR3 is TGCAGTGCTAGTGGACTAGCCGACTACGAGCAGTACTTC. As protein: CSASGLADYEQYF.

The chain combines TRBV19 with TRBJ2-7; the match to TRBD1 covers 7 bases. There are 17 residues in the CDR3. V lost 0 bases and J lost 3; bases outside the gene matches: 11. The germline V gene encodes CDR1 LNHDA and CDR2 SQIVND (reference sequence). In nucleotides, the CDR3 is TGTGCCAGTAGTATAGATTCTTCAGGGGGAGTCTACTACGAGCAGTACTTC. It encodes CASSIDSSGGVYYEQYF. Combining the CDR3 with reference TRBV19 and TRBJ2-7 gives the whole variable domain DGGITQSPKYLFRKEGQNVTLSCEQNLNHDAMYWYRQDPGQGLRLIYYSQIVNDFQKGDIAEGYSVSREKKESFPLTVTSAQKNPTAFYLCASSIDSSGGVYYEQYFGPGTRLTVT.